This T cell receptor (beta chain) comes out of a study of PD-L1 blockade in urothelial cancer. The wider study: Between 0 and 3 prior chemotherapy regimens had been given to patients.

V was shortened by 4 bases and J by 4 bases, with 12 bases between the two germline ends. This CDR3 is 13 amino acids long. Sequencing used immunoSEQ multiplex PCR; TCRdb keeps in-frame clones, though not all of them. The sample has tens of thousands of clones, about 88% seen once. Documented time point: pretreatment peripheral blood. The receptor was derived from a donor at least 40 years old with urothelial cancer. The sequenced sample was PBMCs, obtained around atezolizumab (anti-PD-L1) treatment. This rearrangement joins TRBV5-3 to TRBJ2-7; a possible D gene is TRBD2 (5 bases). TRBV5-3 is identified as an open reading frame with a role that is uncertain. Here the CDR3 DNA reads TGTGCCAGAAGCCCTCTAGCCCGGTACGAGCAGTACTTC. This codes for CARSPLARYEQYF.